The rows below give T cell receptor beta chains drawn from one sample of a study of T-cell reconstitution after alpha-beta-depleted transplantation in children. Using its own MiXCR run on the PCR reads, TCRdb lists one record per CDR3 protein. The sample has around 600,000 distinct CDR3 sequences, 23% seen once. The source was PBMCs, mostly from graft donor cells, collected 360 days after TCRalphabeta/CD19-depleted stem cell transplant. The receptor set was obtained from a boy under three years old who had a stem cell transplant for acute myeloid leukemia, so the T cells may come from the graft donor. CDR3s include the opening cysteine and the closing phenylalanine or tryptophan. A D gene is named only where the DNA matches it firmly. Only part of the rows carry a size: once, few, many, or a class if the clone is expanded.

d_gene	abundance	v_gene	j_gene	CDR3nt	CDR3aa
TRBD2	few	TRBV6-5	TRBJ2-1	TGTGCCAGCAGTTACGTGATAGCGGGGGGTAATGAGCAGTTCTTC	CASSYVIAGGNEQFF
.	.	TRBV30	TRBJ1-6	TGTGCCTGGACTGCCCGGGTCGGGCATTCACCCCTCCACTTT	CAWTARVGHSPLHF
TRBD2	few	TRBV6-1	TRBJ2-5	TGTGCCAGCAGTAGACTAGCGGGGGGGCCAAGAGAGACCCAGTACTTC	CASSRLAGGPRETQYF
.	.	TRBV12-3/TRBV12-4	TRBJ2-5	TGTGCCAGCAGTGATGGGACTTCCCAAGAGACCCAGTACTTC	CASSDGTSQETQYF
.	many	TRBV29-1	TRBJ2-2	TGCAGCGAAGAGCAAGGGGGGAAGTACTTCGGGGAGCTGTTTTTT	CSEEQGGKYFGELFF
.	.	TRBV20-1	TRBJ2-1	TGCAGTGCTAGACTTCCCTTCACCAGAGATGAGCAGTTCTTC	CSARLPFTRDEQFF
TRBD1	.	TRBV6-1	TRBJ1-2	TGTGCCAGCAGCTTCGGACAGGGGGGCTATGGCTACACCTTC	CASSFGQGGYGYTF
TRBD2	.	TRBV7-2	TRBJ2-3	TGTGCCAGCAGCTGGGGACTAGCGGAAACAGATACGCAGTATTTT	CASSWGLAETDTQYF
.	few	TRBV4-2	TRBJ2-3	TGTGCCAGCAGCTCTACAGGGATGAGCACAGATACGCAGTATTTT	CASSSTGMSTDTQYF
TRBD1	many	TRBV5-5	TRBJ1-6	TGTGCCAGCAGCGAACAGGGGTATTCACCCCTCCACTTT	CASSEQGYSPLHF
.	few	TRBV29-1	TRBJ2-2	TGCAGCGTTGCCCGGAGTCCGGTCGCCGGGGAGCTGTTTTTT	CSVARSPVAGELFF
TRBD2	.	TRBV7-9	TRBJ2-7	TGTGCCTCTACCCCATCTGGCGGGGGAGCCTACGAGCAGTACTTC	CASTPSGGGAYEQYF
TRBD1	few	TRBV7-2	TRBJ2-7	TGTGCCAGCAGCTCCGGACAGGGCGTTACCTACGAGCAGTACTTC	CASSSGQGVTYEQYF
TRBD2	.	TRBV4-3	TRBJ2-5	TGCGCCAGCAGCCAAGGCGGGACTAGCGGGGGCGTGGAGACCCAGTACTTC	CASSQGGTSGGVETQYF
.	.	TRBV20-1	TRBJ2-7	TGCAGTGCTAGAGATGAAGAGGGCCCCTACTCCTACGAGCAGTACTTC	CSARDEEGPYSYEQYF
TRBD2	.	TRBV5-1	TRBJ2-7	TGCGCCAGCAGCTTTCCAGCGGGGGGGACCGAGCAGTACTTC	CASSFPAGGTEQYF
TRBD2	many	TRBV20-1	TRBJ2-3	TGCAGTGCTAGGCAGTTTAGAGCGGGGGGTGACGCAGATACGCAGTATTTT	CSARQFRAGGDADTQYF
TRBD2	few	TRBV9	TRBJ2-7	TGTGCCAGCAGCGTTACCGGGACTACGTATGAGCAGTACTTC	CASSVTGTTYEQYF
TRBD1	.	TRBV12-3/TRBV12-4	TRBJ1-1	TGTGCCAGCAGGTTGTCGACAGGGGCCACTGAAGCTTTCTTT	CASRLSTGATEAFF
.	many	TRBV29-1	TRBJ1-3	TGCAGCGTCGGAAGACCGGGAAACACCATATATTTT	CSVGRPGNTIYF
.	.	TRBV12-3/TRBV12-4	TRBJ2-1	TGTGCCAGCAACCTCGGGGATGAGCAGTTCTTC	CASNLGDEQFF
TRBD2	many	TRBV12-3/TRBV12-4	TRBJ2-5	TGTGCCAGCAGTCTTAGCGGGGGTGTGCCCGAAGAGACCCAGTACTTC	CASSLSGGVPEETQYF
.	many	TRBV12-3/TRBV12-4	TRBJ2-5	TGTGCCAGCAAGGGGGGGACCCAAGAGACCCAGTACTTC	CASKGGTQETQYF
.	few	TRBV29-1	TRBJ2-1	TGCAGCTCCCTGCTAAGGGCCGCGGTAAGCAATGAGCAGTTCTTC	CSSLLRAAVSNEQFF
.	.	TRBV20-1	TRBJ2-1	TGCAGTGCTAGAGATCGGTGGGACGGGAAATACAATGAGCAGTTCTTC	CSARDRWDGKYNEQFF
.	few	TRBV20-1	TRBJ2-7	TGCAGTGCTAGAGATACGACTGGACCAAGCTACGAGCAGTACTTC	CSARDTTGPSYEQYF
.	few	TRBV25-1	TRBJ1-1	TGTGCCAGCAGTACCAGGGTCCCCACCACTGAAGCTTTCTTT	CASSTRVPTTEAFF
.	.	TRBV12-3/TRBV12-4	TRBJ2-3	TGTGCCAGCAGTTTCGCTAGGGGCCTCGCCTCCACCACTAGCACAGATACGCAGTATTTT	CASSFARGLASTTSTDTQYF
.	.	TRBV20-1	TRBJ1-3	TGCAGTGCTAGACTTCCCGGGACGCATGGAAACACCATATATTTT	CSARLPGTHGNTIYF
.	.	TRBV20-1	TRBJ2-3	TGCAGTGCTATTGAATATGGGGCCACAGATACGCAGTATTTT	CSAIEYGATDTQYF
TRBD1	many	TRBV6-5	TRBJ2-7	TGTGCCAGCAGGGACAGGGGATACGAGCAGTACTTC	CASRDRGYEQYF
.	.	TRBV5-5	TRBJ2-1	TGTGCCAGCAGCCAGAAACTAGTGCTTCGCAATGAGCAGTTCTTC	CASSQKLVLRNEQFF
TRBD1	.	TRBV20-1	TRBJ2-3	TGCAGTGCCCCCCGGGGACAGGGCACAGATACGCAGTATTTT	CSAPRGQGTDTQYF
TRBD1	.	TRBV28	TRBJ2-1	TGTGCCACCCAACCACATCCGGGACAGGGGGCCTATGAGCAGTTCTTC	CATQPHPGQGAYEQFF
.	once	TRBV2	TRBJ2-1	TGTGCCAGCAGGGTTTTCAATGAGCAGTTCTTC	CASRVFNEQFF
.	.	TRBV9	TRBJ1-5	TGTGCCAGCAGCGTAGGACAGGCGGCCAATCAGCCCCAGCATTTT	CASSVGQAANQPQHF
.	few	TRBV5-1	TRBJ2-3	TGCGCCAGCAGCCCCAAGGACAGAGGAGGCACAGATACGCAGTATTTT	CASSPKDRGGTDTQYF